What follows are 27 T cell receptor beta chains derived from one specimen sequenced in a study of blood T cell repertoires in COVID-19. Only in-frame clones appear in the TCRdb table, and some are missing; sequencing was by immunoSEQ multiplex PCR. In the table there are about 500,000 clones, roughly nine tenths of which are singletons. The material sequenced was PBMCs or T cells enriched from blood (not recorded which). The receptors originated from a woman aged 18 to 35 who had recovered from COVID-19.

This clone was recorded only once. The chain carries TRBV7-2 and TRBJ2-7, with TRBD2 matching over 10 bases. The germline V gene encodes CDR1 SGHTA and CDR2 FQGNSA. The ends lost 5 bases at V and 6 bases at J; junction bases unmatched: 10. This CDR3 spans 15 amino acids. CDR3 in DNA: TGTGCCAGCAGCCCCCCCGGGGGGACTAGCGTCGAGCAGTACTTC. It yields the protein CASSPPGGTSVEQYF.

V is TRBV24-1 and J is TRBJ2-5; D may be TRBD1 (6 bases). This CDR3 spans 16 amino acids. Germline V lookup: CDR1 KGHDR, CDR2 SFDVKD. Trimming took off 5 bases at V and 4 bases at J, with 19 bases between the two ends. The CDR3 region has the DNA TGTGCCACCAGTGCCCCTGAGGCAGGGGAAGGAGAGACCCAGTACTTC. Translation: CATSAPEAGEGETQYF.

J is TRBJ2-1 and V is TRBV4-1; TRBD2 agrees at 7 bases. J gave up 6 bases and V 0 bases, and 8 bases lay outside the gene matches. This CDR3 spans 16 amino acids. Germline V lookup: CDR1 MGHRA, CDR2 YSYEKL. The CDR3 DNA is TGCGCCAGCAGCCAAGATGGACGGGGGGTCTTCAATGAGCAGTTCTTC. Protein product: CASSQDGRGVFNEQFF.

This chain uses TRBV14 with TRBJ1-4; no firm D call. CDR1 and CDR2 (germline): SGHDN, FVKESK. Between the trimmed V and J ends, which lost 0 bases and 8 bases, there was a span of 10 bases. This CDR3 region has 14 residues. The chain's CDR3 is CASSQDLTNEKLFF. As DNA, the CDR3 is TGTGCCAGCAGCCAAGATCTGACAAACGAAAAACTGTTTTTT.

This clone has a single count. The rearrangement uses TRBV5-1 and TRBJ2-1; 11 bases are shared with TRBD2. The J segment lost 1 base and the V segment lost 3 bases, leaving 6 bases of the junction unmatched. CDR1 and CDR2 from the germline V gene are SGHRS and YFSETQ. This CDR3 spans 17 amino acids. CDR3: CASSYGLAGRSYNEQFF. The CDR3 DNA follows: TGCGCCAGCAGCTATGGACTAGCGGGTCGTTCCTACAATGAGCAGTTCTTC.

The CDR3 region has the DNA TGTGCCATCAGTGACGGTTGGGGACAGGGATTCGGCTACACCTTC. It specifies CAISDGWGQGFGYTF. The chain recombines TRBV10-3 with TRBJ1-2; 9 bases align to TRBD1. With V trimmed by 3 bases and J by 8 bases, 10 bases remained unmatched. The germline V gene has CDR1 ENHRY and CDR2 SYGVKD. The CDR3 has 15 residues.

Of note for this clone: The junction and the germline gene differ at one end; a read error may be behind it. The gene calls are TRBV5-5 and TRBJ2-1; 7 bases match TRBD2. CDR1 and CDR2 (germline): SGHKS, YYEKEE (reference sequence). The CDR3 consists of 10 residues. In DNA, the CDR3 is TGCGGCGCGGGGGTCAATGAGCAGTTCTTC. This sequence encodes CGAGVNEQFF.

The chain uses TRBV7-8 and TRBJ2-5, with D tentatively TRBD2 (7 bases). The CDR3 consists of 14 residues. V lost 5 bases and J lost 5, with 15 bases in between. Germline CDR1 and CDR2: SGHVS and FQNEAQ. As DNA, the CDR3 is TGTGCCAGCAGCGAAAGGGGGGGGCAGGAGACCCAGTACTTC. This translates into CASSERGGQETQYF.

The J gene is TRBJ1-5, the V gene TRBV18; weak D call: TRBD1 (6 bases). The CDR3 has 18 amino acids. Trimming cost V 5 bases and J 4 bases, with 24 bases left between them. Germline assignment: CDR1 KGHSH and CDR2 LQKENI. The CDR3 coding sequence is TGTGCCAGCTCAAACCAGGTGTTGACAGGCTCCCTAAATCAGCCCCAGCATTTT. It is translated as CASSNQVLTGSLNQPQHF.

The V and J genes are TRBV30 and TRBJ1-1; D remains unclear. V lost 5 bases to trimming and J lost 5 bases, with 9 bases between them. The CDR3 covers 11 residues. Germline V gives CDR1 GTSNPN, CDR2 SVGIG (reference sequence). The CDR3 region is CAWGFQTEAFF. CDR3 sequence (DNA): TGTGCCTGGGGGTTTCAGACTGAAGCTTTCTTT.

V and J are TRBV5-4 and TRBJ2-3; TRBD2 aligns across 8 bases. The ends lost 3 bases at V and 2 bases at J; junction bases unmatched: 5. The CDR3 is 15 residues long. The V gene's germline CDR1 is SGHNT and CDR2 YYREEE (reference sequence). CDR3 sequence (DNA): TGTGCCAGCAGCTCCTTTAGCGGGACCACAGATACGCAGTATTTT. As protein: CASSSFSGTTDTQYF.

The rearrangement joins TRBV6-6 to TRBJ1-6; 8 bases map to TRBD1. Unmatched junction bases numbered 16, after V lost 5 bases and J lost 7 bases. Germline assignment: CDR1 MNHNY and CDR2 SVGAGI (reference sequence). The CDR3 runs to 18 residues. For the CDR3, the DNA is TGTGCCAGCAGTCCTCGGACAGGGAGGTCGGGAGTGAATTCACCCCTCCACTTT. It encodes CASSPRTGRSGVNSPLHF.

The rearrangement uses TRBV7-9 and TRBJ1-2; 9 bases match TRBD1. This CDR3 contains 14 residues. J was trimmed by 5 bases and V by 5 bases; bases with no gene match: 6. CDR1 and CDR2 (germline): SEHNR, FQNEAQ (reference sequence). CDR3 region: CASSQQGAGYGYTF. CDR3 in DNA: TGTGCCAGCAGCCAACAGGGGGCAGGGTATGGCTACACCTTC.

J is TRBJ1-1 and V is TRBV7-9, with 12 bases identical to TRBD1. Unmatched junction bases numbered 8, after V lost 4 bases and J lost 5 bases. The length of the CDR3 is 16 residues. Per germline, CDR1 SEHNR and CDR2 FQNEAQ (reference sequence). CDR3 nucleotide sequence: TGTGCCAGCAGCTCCAAGGGGACAGGGGGCCATACTGAAGCTTTCTTT. Residues: CASSSKGTGGHTEAFF.

V usage is TRBV5-1 and J usage is TRBJ1-1; tentative D call: TRBD1 (6 bases). The V gene lost 4 bases and the J gene lost 4 bases, with 17 bases spanning the gap. CDR3 length equals 15 residues. Germline CDR1 reads SGHRS; CDR2 reads YFSETQ. In nucleotides, the CDR3 is TGCGCCAGCAGCAGCTGGGGCGGGGGCGTCACTGAAGCTTTCTTT. This sequence encodes CASSSWGGGVTEAFF.

This CDR3 reads CASSLDNAGNTIYF. Here the CDR3 DNA reads TGTGCCAGCAGCTTGGACAACGCTGGAAACACCATATATTTT. This sequence joins TRBV5-4 and TRBJ1-3; the D is unclear. The V gene lost 0 bases and the J gene lost 2 bases, with 6 bases spanning the gap. Germline lookup yields CDR1 SGHNT and CDR2 YYREEE (reference sequence). The CDR3 covers 14 residues. Complete variable domain (other parts from reference TRBV5-4 and TRBJ1-3): ETGVTQSPTHLIKTRGQQVTLRCSSQSGHNTVSWYQQALGQGPQFIFQYYREEENGRGNFPPRFSGLQFPNYSSELNVNALELDDSALYLCASSLDNAGNTIYFGEGSWLTVV.

CDR3: CATSREQGNYGYTF. CDR3 bases: TGTGCCACCAGCAGGGAACAGGGTAACTATGGCTACACCTTC. The chain uses TRBV15 and TRBJ1-2; tentative D call: TRBD1 (6 bases). Germline CDR1 LNHNV, CDR2 YYDKDF (reference sequence). V was pared by 3 bases and J by 1 base, with 9 bases between. CDR3 length equals 14 residues. Complete variable domain (other parts from reference TRBV15 and TRBJ1-2): DAMVIQNPRYQVTQFGKPVTLSCSQTLNHNVMYWYQQKSSQAPKLLFHYYDKDFNNEADTPDNFQSRRPNTSFCFLDIRSPGLGDTAMYLCATSREQGNYGYTFGSGTRLTVV.

The genes are TRBV25-1 and TRBJ2-1, with D possibly matching TRBD2 (6 bases). The CDR3 sequence is 14 residues long. Germline V gene lookup returns CDR1 MGHDK and CDR2 SYGVNS. CDR3 nucleotide sequence: TGTGCTAGCCGCCGGGACTTACCCTACAATGAGCAGTTCTTC. Its protein is CASRRDLPYNEQFF.

In this sample, this clone turned up once. This rearrangement joins TRBV5-1 to TRBJ1-1, with 7 positions matching TRBD1. The CDR3 runs to 15 residues. J gave up 6 bases and V 0 bases, and 8 bases lay outside the gene matches. Germline V gene data show CDR1 as SGHRS and CDR2 as YFSETQ. CDR3 DNA sequence: TGCGCCAGCAGCTTGGTGGAGGGGGCGCGGGCTGAAGCTTTCTTT. Encoded protein: CASSLVEGARAEAFF.

The rearrangement joins TRBV9 to TRBJ2-3; D uncertain. Deletions cut 0 bases from V and 2 bases from J, with 10 bases between. Germline loops: CDR1 SGDLS, CDR2 YYNGEE. The CDR3 is 15 amino acids. The CDR3 DNA sequence: TGTGCCAGCAGCGTAGAAATAGAAGACACAGATACGCAGTATTTT. Translation: CASSVEIEDTDTQYF.

The J gene is TRBJ2-1, the V gene TRBV6-2 or TRBV6-3; a weak D match, TRBD1 (5 bases). CDR1 and CDR2 (germline): MNHEY, SVGEGT. Trimming left V 5 bases short and J 10 bases short, with 9 bases between. The length of the CDR3 is 11 residues. The CDR3: CASSPNREQFF. The CDR3 DNA follows: TGTGCCAGCAGTCCAAACAGGGAGCAGTTCTTC.

The V call is TRBV19, the J call TRBJ1-6, with 10 bases fitting TRBD1. The CDR3 runs 14 residues. V shed 8 bases, J shed 9 bases, and the junction held 7 bases outside the gene matches. In germline, CDR1 is LNHDA, CDR2 SQIVND (reference sequence). CDR3 protein: CASAPGQGSSPLHF. The DNA for the CDR3 is TGTGCCAGTGCTCCGGGACAGGGGAGTTCACCCCTCCACTTT. The full variable domain, completed using reference TRBV19 and TRBJ1-6, is DGGITQSPKYLFRKEGQNVTLSCEQNLNHDAMYWYRQDPGQGLRLIYYSQIVNDFQKGDIAEGYSVSREKKESFPLTVTSAQKNPTAFYLCASAPGQGSSPLHFGNGTRLTVT.

The rearrangement uses TRBV6-1 and TRBJ2-6, with D possibly matching TRBD2 (6 bases). Germline V gene sequence: CDR1 MNHNS, CDR2 SASEGT. There are 17 residues in the CDR3. Trimming left V 4 bases short and J 2 bases short, with 15 bases between. CDR3 region: CASSVTRRVAGANVLTF. The CDR3, as DNA: TGTGCCAGCAGTGTCACCCGGAGGGTGGCTGGGGCCAACGTCCTGACTTTC.

V gene TRBV28 combines with J gene TRBJ1-5; tentative D call: TRBD1 (5 bases). This CDR3 has 14 residues. V was cut by 6 bases and J by 4 bases, with 13 bases left in between. CDR1 and CDR2 (germline): MDHEN, SYDVKM. This CDR3 is CASSWRGGNQPQHF. CDR3 nucleotides: TGTGCCAGCAGCTGGAGGGGAGGGAATCAGCCCCAGCATTTT.

The V and J genes are TRBV9 and TRBJ1-6, with D possibly being TRBD1 (6 bases). The germline V gene has CDR1 SGDLS and CDR2 YYNGEE. There are 13 residues in the CDR3. The germline V and J ends were trimmed by 3 bases and 9 bases, with 10 bases remaining between them. The DNA of the CDR3 is TGTGCCAGCAGCGCAGGGGCTGGTTCACCCCTCCACTTT. This translates into CASSAGAGSPLHF.

The rearrangement uses TRBV5-4 and TRBJ1-2; tentatively, D is TRBD1 (5 bases). V lost 1 base to trimming and J lost 2 bases, with 12 bases between them. Germline V gene data show CDR1 as SGHNT and CDR2 as YYREEE (reference sequence). The CDR3 sequence is 15 residues long. CDR3 sequence reads: CASSLFDRENYGYTF. The CDR3 nucleotides read TGTGCCAGCAGCTTGTTTGACAGAGAAAACTATGGCTACACCTTC.

The CDR3 DNA reads TGTGCCAGCAGAGCCTCCACGCCGGAGACCCAGTACTTC. Translation gives CASRASTPETQYF. The chain has TRBV28 and TRBJ2-5, with D unresolved. This CDR3 is 13 amino acids long. CDR1 is MDHEN, CDR2 SYDVKM, per germline. V dropped 6 bases and J dropped 5 bases, with 13 bases sitting between them.